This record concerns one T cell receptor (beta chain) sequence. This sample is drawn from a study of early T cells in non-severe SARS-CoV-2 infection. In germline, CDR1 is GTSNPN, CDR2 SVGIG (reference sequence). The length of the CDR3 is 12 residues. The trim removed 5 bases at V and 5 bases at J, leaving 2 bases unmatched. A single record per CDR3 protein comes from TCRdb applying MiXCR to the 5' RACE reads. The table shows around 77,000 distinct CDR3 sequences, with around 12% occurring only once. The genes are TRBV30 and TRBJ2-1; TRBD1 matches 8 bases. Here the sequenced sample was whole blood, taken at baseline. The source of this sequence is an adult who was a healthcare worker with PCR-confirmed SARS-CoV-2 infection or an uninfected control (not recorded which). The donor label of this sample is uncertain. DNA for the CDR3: TGTGCCTGGGACAGGGGTCACAATGAGCAGTTCTTC. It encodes CAWDRGHNEQFF.